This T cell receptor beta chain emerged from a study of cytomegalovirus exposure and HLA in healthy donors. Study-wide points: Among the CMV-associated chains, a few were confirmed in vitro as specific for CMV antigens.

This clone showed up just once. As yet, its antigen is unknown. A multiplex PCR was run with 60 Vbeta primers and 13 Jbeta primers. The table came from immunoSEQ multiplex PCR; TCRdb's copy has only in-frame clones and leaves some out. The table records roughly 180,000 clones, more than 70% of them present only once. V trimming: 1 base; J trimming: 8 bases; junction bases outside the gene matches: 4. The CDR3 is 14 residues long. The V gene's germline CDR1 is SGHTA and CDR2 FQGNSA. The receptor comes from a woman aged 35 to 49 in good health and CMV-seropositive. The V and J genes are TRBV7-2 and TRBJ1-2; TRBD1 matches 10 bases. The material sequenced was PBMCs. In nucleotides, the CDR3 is TGTGCCAGCAGCTTAGGACAGGGGGCGAGGGGCTACACCTTC. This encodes CASSLGQGARGYTF.